A selection of T cell receptor beta chains follows, all from one sample in a study of beta chain features in type 1 diabetes. Clones were sequenced by immunoSEQ multiplex PCR, and TCRdb holds only the in-frame ones, with some missing. The sample shows under 300,000 clones, 25% to 30% of them seen only once. Sequencing input: central memory CD4+ T cells from blood. These receptor sequences come from a young man in good health. CDR3s include the opening cysteine and the closing phenylalanine or tryptophan. D genes are given only for firm matches. Clone size appears in some rows only: once, few, many, or a class for an expanded clone.

d_call,clone_size,j_call,v_call,cdr3_length,cdr3_nt,cdr3_aa
TRBD1,NA,TRBJ2-1,TRBV19,15,TGTGCCAGTAGTATTACAGGGACAGGGTCCAATGAGCAGTTCTTC,CASSITGTGSNEQFF
NA,few,TRBJ1-5,TRBV6-5,13,TGTGCCAGCAGCCGTGAGGGGGGGCAGCCCCAGCATTTT,CASSREGGQPQHF
NA,NA,TRBJ2-6,TRBV18,19,TGTGCCAGCTCACCACCGGTGGGAGGCGGGTCCTCTGGGGCCAACGTCCTGACTTTC,CASSPPVGGGSSGANVLTF
TRBD2,NA,TRBJ2-2,TRBV9,18,TGTGCCAGCACAGGGACTAGCGTGCGCTATGCGAACACCGGGGAGCTGTTTTTT,CASTGTSVRYANTGELFF
TRBD1,few,TRBJ2-3,TRBV5-1,16,TGCGCCAGCAGCTTGGTCCGGGACAGGTCGACAGATACGCAGTATTTT,CASSLVRDRSTDTQYF
NA,few,TRBJ2-2,TRBV4-2,15,TGTGCCAGCAGCTTGGGTCAGGGGAGGACCGGGGAGCTGTTTTTT,CASSLGQGRTGELFF
NA,NA,TRBJ2-1,TRBV29-1,12,TGCAGCGTGGTTCAAGGGGCGAATGAGCAGTTCTTC,CSVVQGANEQFF
TRBD1,NA,TRBJ2-3,TRBV4-3,16,TGCGCCAGCAGCCGAGCACAGGGGGCTAACACAGATACGCAGTATTTT,CASSRAQGANTDTQYF
TRBD2,few,TRBJ2-2,TRBV19,15,TGTGCCAGTGAGAAATCAGCGGGAGAGGGCGGGGAGCTGTTTTTT,CASEKSAGEGGELFF
TRBD1,few,TRBJ1-1,TRBV30,16,TGTGCCTGGAGTGCTGGGACAGGGGGCTTGGACACTGAAGCTTTCTTT,CAWSAGTGGLDTEAFF
TRBD2,NA,TRBJ2-5,TRBV10-3,15,TGTGCCATCAGTGAGCGGCTAGCGGAAGGCGAGACCCAGTACTTC,CAISERLAEGETQYF
NA,few,TRBJ2-3,TRBV6-6,15,TGTGCCAGCAGTTACTCGACTCTTCCCACAGATACGCAGTATTTT,CASSYSTLPTDTQYF
TRBD1,NA,TRBJ2-1,TRBV28,16,TGTGCCAGCAGTTTACCGGGACAGGGGCCTTACAATGAGCAGTTCTTC,CASSLPGQGPYNEQFF
NA,NA,TRBJ2-3,TRBV18,15,TGTGCCAGCTCACCCGGGACTTGGAAAACAGATACGCAGTATTTT,CASSPGTWKTDTQYF
NA,NA,TRBJ2-7,TRBV5-6,14,TGTGCCAGCAGCTTCGCGGGGTCGACCTACGAGCAGTACTTC,CASSFAGSTYEQYF